The rows below give T cell receptor beta chains drawn from one sample of a study of blood T cell repertoires in COVID-19. Method: immunoSEQ multiplex PCR; TCRdb's copy keeps in-frame clones and lacks some. This table has about 300,000 clones, nearly 90% appearing once. The sequencing input was PBMCs or T cells enriched from blood (not recorded which). The receptors stem from a woman aged 18-30 years with acute COVID-19. CDR3s include the opening cysteine and the closing phenylalanine or tryptophan. D genes are given only for firm matches. Size tells how often a clone was seen (once, few, many) or the class of an expanded clone, and some rows leave it out.

d_call,j_call,v_call,clone_size,cdr3_nt,cdr3_aa
-,TRBJ1-2,TRBV27,-,TGTGCCAGCAGTCCCCCTGACAGACTCAACTATGGCTACACCTTC,CASSPPDRLNYGYTF
-,TRBJ2-5,TRBV6-5,-,TGTGCCAGCAGTTTGGGGGAGGAAGGGGCAGAGACCCAGTACTTC,CASSLGEEGAETQYF
TRBD1,TRBJ1-2,TRBV7-9,-,TGTGCCAGCAGCTTGGGACAGGGGAACTATGGCTACACCTTC,CASSLGQGNYGYTF
-,TRBJ2-1,TRBV7-6,-,TGTGCCAGCGGCTCTATTGCCCCCCGAGCCGGGGATGAGCAGTTCTTC,CASGSIAPRAGDEQFF
-,TRBJ2-7,TRBV21-1,-,TGTGCCAGCAGCAACGAGGCCGCCCACGCCAGGGCATACGAGCAGTACTTC,CASSNEAAHARAYEQYF
-,TRBJ1-2,TRBV30,few,TGTGCCTGGGCGACAGTAAACTATGGCTACACCTTC,CAWATVNYGYTF
TRBD2,TRBJ2-5,TRBV10-3,once,TGTGCCATCAGTTTTTCTAGCGGGAGGAACCAAGAGACCCAGTACTTC,CAISFSSGRNQETQYF
-,TRBJ2-3,TRBV24-1,-,TGTGCCACCAGTGATCCCCGACTACAGACCACAGATACGCAGTATTTT,CATSDPRLQTTDTQYF
-,TRBJ1-2,TRBV5-5,-,TGTGCCAGCAGCTTTCAACCCTGGGGCAGGGAGGATGGCTACACCTTC,CASSFQPWGREDGYTF
-,TRBJ2-3,TRBV11-3,-,TGTGCCAGCAGCTTTCCCAAAGACAGTGATGGGCCAGATACGCAGTATTTT,CASSFPKDSDGPDTQYF
-,TRBJ1-5,TRBV24-1,-,TGTGCCACCAGTGATCGACAGGTTAGCAATCAGCCCCAGCATTTT,CATSDRQVSNQPQHF
TRBD2,TRBJ2-7,TRBV11-1,-,TGTGCCAGCAGAGATACCGGGACTAGCGGGAGGAACGAGCAGTACTTC,CASRDTGTSGRNEQYF
-,TRBJ2-5,TRBV6-5,-,TGTGCCAGCAGTCAGCGGGTCCAAGAGACCCAGTACTTC,CASSQRVQETQYF
-,TRBJ2-5,TRBV18,-,TGTGCCAGCTCCACCACCGGGGACATAATTCAGTACTTC,CASSTTGDIIQYF
-,TRBJ2-1,TRBV15,-,TGTGCCACCAGCGAGTTCAATGAGCAGTTCTTC,CATSEFNEQFF
TRBD1,TRBJ1-1,TRBV28,-,TGTGCCAGCAGTTTCGTTCCCGTCCCGGGACAGGGTCAAAGGAGGTACACTGAAGCTTTCTTT,CASSFVPVPGQGQRRYTEAFF
TRBD2,TRBJ2-1,TRBV27,once,TGTGCCAGCAAAAACTTCACTAGCGGGCTTAACAATGAGCAGTTCTTC,CASKNFTSGLNNEQFF
TRBD2,TRBJ2-1,TRBV10-3,-,TGTGCCATCAGTGGTACTAGCGGGAGTATCAATGAGCAGTTCTTC,CAISGTSGSINEQFF
-,TRBJ2-7,TRBV12-5,-,TGTGCTAGTGGTTTGTCAGGGGCTGTGGAGCAGTACTTC,CASGLSGAVEQYF
-,TRBJ1-3,TRBV28,-,TGTGCCAGCAGTTACATTGACTCTGGAAACACCATATATTTT,CASSYIDSGNTIYF
-,TRBJ1-2,TRBV28,-,TGTGCCAGCAGCAGGGGCCATCTTCGCTATGGCTACACCTTC,CASSRGHLRYGYTF
TRBD2,TRBJ2-3,TRBV12-5,-,TGTGCTAGTGGCGGGGGGGGCACAGATACGCAGTATTTT,CASGGGGTDTQYF
-,TRBJ1-3,TRBV9,-,TGTGCCAGCAGCGTAGAGGGGCAGCTCTCTGGAAACACCATATATTTT,CASSVEGQLSGNTIYF